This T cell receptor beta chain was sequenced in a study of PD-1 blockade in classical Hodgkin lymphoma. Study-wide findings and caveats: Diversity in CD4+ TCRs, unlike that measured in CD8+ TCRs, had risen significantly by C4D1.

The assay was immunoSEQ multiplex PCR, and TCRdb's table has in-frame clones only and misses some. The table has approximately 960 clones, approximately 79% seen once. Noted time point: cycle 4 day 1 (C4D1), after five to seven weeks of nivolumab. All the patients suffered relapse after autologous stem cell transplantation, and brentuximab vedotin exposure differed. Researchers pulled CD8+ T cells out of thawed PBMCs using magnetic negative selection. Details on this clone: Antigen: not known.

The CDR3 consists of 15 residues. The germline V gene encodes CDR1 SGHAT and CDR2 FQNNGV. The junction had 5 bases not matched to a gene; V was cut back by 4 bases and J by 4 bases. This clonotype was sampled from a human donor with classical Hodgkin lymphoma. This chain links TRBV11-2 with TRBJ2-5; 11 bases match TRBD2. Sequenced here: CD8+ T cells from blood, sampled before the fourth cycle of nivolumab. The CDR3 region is CASSSLAGVGETQYF. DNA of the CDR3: TGTGCCAGCAGCTCACTAGCGGGAGTGGGAGAGACCCAGTACTTC.